This is a list of T cell receptor beta chains from one sample in a study of cytomegalovirus exposure and HLA in healthy donors. Data came from immunoSEQ multiplex PCR; TCRdb stores just in-frame clones and leaves some out. The sample contains about 160,000 clones, roughly 95% of which appear only once. What was sequenced was PBMCs. The receptors shown here come from a woman between 18 and 30 years old in good health and CMV-seronegative. CDR3s include the opening cysteine and the closing phenylalanine or tryptophan. The order of the fields is D gene, J gene, clone size, V gene, CDR3 DNA, CDR3 protein. A D gene is named only where the DNA matches it firmly. Clone size is shown for a subset of rows, as once, few, many or a class of expanded clone.

D gene: TRBD1
J gene: TRBJ1-6
clone size: few
V gene: TRBV27
CDR3 DNA: TGTGCCAGCACCATGACAGGGTCAGGGTCACCCCTCCACTTT
CDR3 protein: CASTMTGSGSPLHF

D gene: NA
J gene: TRBJ1-1
clone size: NA
V gene: TRBV7-9
CDR3 DNA: TGTGCCAGCAGCCCATACAGGGAGAACACTGAAGCTTTCTTT
CDR3 protein: CASSPYRENTEAFF

D gene: TRBD1
J gene: TRBJ1-4
clone size: NA
V gene: TRBV5-1
CDR3 DNA: TGCGCCAGCAGTTACCGAGGGGGCACTAATGAAAAACTGTTTTTT
CDR3 protein: CASSYRGGTNEKLFF

D gene: NA
J gene: TRBJ1-6
clone size: NA
V gene: TRBV19
CDR3 DNA: TGTGCCAGTAGTATACAGGGTGGTTCACCCCTCCACTTT
CDR3 protein: CASSIQGGSPLHF

D gene: NA
J gene: TRBJ2-5
clone size: NA
V gene: TRBV5-6
CDR3 DNA: TGTGCCAGCAGCTTGGCCGGGAGGGGGCCTGGGGAGACCCAGTACTTC
CDR3 protein: CASSLAGRGPGETQYF

D gene: NA
J gene: TRBJ2-5
clone size: NA
V gene: TRBV20-1
CDR3 DNA: TGCAGTGCTAGATTAGACAAGACCCAGTACTTC
CDR3 protein: CSARLDKTQYF

D gene: NA
J gene: TRBJ2-7
clone size: NA
V gene: TRBV6-1
CDR3 DNA: TGTGCCAGCAGAGCCCCAGGGGAAGGGTACGAGCAGTACTTC
CDR3 protein: CASRAPGEGYEQYF

D gene: TRBD2
J gene: TRBJ2-1
clone size: NA
V gene: TRBV6-5
CDR3 DNA: TGTGCCAGCAGTTACGGACTAGTGTCTAGCGATGAGCAGTTCTTC
CDR3 protein: CASSYGLVSSDEQFF

D gene: NA
J gene: TRBJ1-1
clone size: NA
V gene: TRBV7-2
CDR3 DNA: TGTGCCAGCAGCTTATTTTCCCTTTACACTGAAGCTTTCTTT
CDR3 protein: CASSLFSLYTEAFF

D gene: TRBD2
J gene: TRBJ2-3
clone size: NA
V gene: TRBV4-3
CDR3 DNA: TGCGCCAGCAGCCATAGGACTAGCGGGGGTTACACAGATACGCAGTATTTT
CDR3 protein: CASSHRTSGGYTDTQYF

D gene: NA
J gene: TRBJ1-5
clone size: once
V gene: TRBV5-6
CDR3 DNA: TGTGCCAGCAGCTTCATTAATCAGCCCCAGCATTTT
CDR3 protein: CASSFINQPQHF

D gene: NA
J gene: TRBJ2-7
clone size: NA
V gene: TRBV6-6
CDR3 DNA: TGTGCCAGCAGTTTCCTCGGCAGGGATGGGTCCGAGCAGTACTTC
CDR3 protein: CASSFLGRDGSEQYF

D gene: NA
J gene: TRBJ2-7
clone size: NA
V gene: TRBV9
CDR3 DNA: TGTGCCAGCAGCGTAGGACCCCCCTGGGCTGAGCAGTACTTC
CDR3 protein: CASSVGPPWAEQYF

D gene: TRBD1
J gene: TRBJ1-5
clone size: NA
V gene: TRBV2
CDR3 DNA: TGTGCCAGCAGGGAAGACAGGGGCAATCAGCCCCAGCATTTT
CDR3 protein: CASREDRGNQPQHF

D gene: NA
J gene: TRBJ1-3
clone size: NA
V gene: TRBV7-2
CDR3 DNA: TGTGCCAGCAGCGTCCAGTTAAACTCTGGAAACACCATATATTTT
CDR3 protein: CASSVQLNSGNTIYF

D gene: NA
J gene: TRBJ2-1
clone size: once
V gene: TRBV4-2
CDR3 DNA: TGTGCCAGCAGCCTTTTTCTCTCACCCCAAGGAGGGGCCTACAATGAGCAGTTCTTC
CDR3 protein: CASSLFLSPQGGAYNEQFF

D gene: NA
J gene: TRBJ1-2
clone size: NA
V gene: TRBV5-1
CDR3 DNA: TGCGCCAGCAGTTCCGGGACATCAAATACTAGGTCTGGCTACACCTTC
CDR3 protein: CASSSGTSNTRSGYTF

D gene: TRBD1
J gene: TRBJ1-2
clone size: NA
V gene: TRBV2
CDR3 DNA: TGTGCCAGCAGTGAAGCGTTTGGAGGGGGCGTCTTCTGGGGCTACACCTTC
CDR3 protein: CASSEAFGGGVFWGYTF

D gene: NA
J gene: TRBJ2-1
clone size: NA
V gene: TRBV15
CDR3 DNA: TGTGCCACCAGCATCCCCGGGGGAGTCCCGAATGAGCAGTTCTTC
CDR3 protein: CATSIPGGVPNEQFF

D gene: TRBD1
J gene: TRBJ2-5
clone size: NA
V gene: TRBV18
CDR3 DNA: TGTGCCAGCTCACCACCGCCAGGGGGCGCGGAGACCCAGTACTTC
CDR3 protein: CASSPPPGGAETQYF

D gene: TRBD1
J gene: TRBJ1-6
clone size: once
V gene: TRBV7-7
CDR3 DNA: TGTGCTAGCAGCGCAGGGGGCCAATCACCCCTCCACTTT
CDR3 protein: CASSAGGQSPLHF

D gene: NA
J gene: TRBJ2-5
clone size: NA
V gene: TRBV19
CDR3 DNA: TGTGCCAGTAACGACGGCAGGGGTCAAGAGACCCAGTACTTC
CDR3 protein: CASNDGRGQETQYF

D gene: NA
J gene: TRBJ2-2
clone size: NA
V gene: TRBV7-8
CDR3 DNA: TGTGCCAGCAGCCTTACTAGTTCGAACGGCGGGGAGCTGTTTTTT
CDR3 protein: CASSLTSSNGGELFF

D gene: TRBD1
J gene: TRBJ2-7
clone size: NA
V gene: TRBV19
CDR3 DNA: TGTGCCAGTAGTATCGACAGGGAGTACGAGCAGTACTTC
CDR3 protein: CASSIDREYEQYF

D gene: TRBD1
J gene: TRBJ1-1
clone size: once
V gene: TRBV29-1
CDR3 DNA: TGCAGCGTGGACGGGACAGCAAATGAAGCTTTCTTT
CDR3 protein: CSVDGTANEAFF

D gene: TRBD1
J gene: TRBJ2-1
clone size: NA
V gene: TRBV4-3
CDR3 DNA: TGCGCCAGCAGCCAGGGGGTTTCGGCAGGGGGCTGGTACAATGAGCAGTTCTTC
CDR3 protein: CASSQGVSAGGWYNEQFF

D gene: NA
J gene: TRBJ1-4
clone size: NA
V gene: TRBV29-1
CDR3 DNA: TGCAGCGGAGCGGTTGCAACTAATGAAAAACTGTTTTTT
CDR3 protein: CSGAVATNEKLFF

D gene: TRBD1
J gene: TRBJ1-2
clone size: NA
V gene: TRBV27
CDR3 DNA: TGTGCCAGCAGTCCAAGGGGGACAGCCTATGGCTACACCTTC
CDR3 protein: CASSPRGTAYGYTF

D gene: NA
J gene: TRBJ1-4
clone size: NA
V gene: TRBV6-5
CDR3 DNA: TGTGCCAGCAGTATGGACAGTAATGAAAAACTGTTTTTT
CDR3 protein: CASSMDSNEKLFF

D gene: TRBD2
J gene: TRBJ2-5
clone size: NA
V gene: TRBV7-6
CDR3 DNA: TGTGCCAGCAGCCCCCCGGGACTAAAAGAGACCCAGTACTTC
CDR3 protein: CASSPPGLKETQYF

D gene: TRBD1
J gene: TRBJ2-7
clone size: NA
V gene: TRBV27
CDR3 DNA: TGTGCCACCGGACAGGTTTGGGAGCAGTACTTC
CDR3 protein: CATGQVWEQYF

D gene: TRBD2
J gene: TRBJ2-3
clone size: once
V gene: TRBV19
CDR3 DNA: TGTGCCAGCGGGACTAGCGGGGGACCCCAGGGAGATACGCAGTATTTT
CDR3 protein: CASGTSGGPQGDTQYF

D gene: NA
J gene: TRBJ1-4
clone size: NA
V gene: TRBV29-1
CDR3 DNA: TGCAGCGCCATAACAGCTGAAAAACTGTTTTTT
CDR3 protein: CSAITAEKLFF

D gene: TRBD2
J gene: TRBJ2-3
clone size: NA
V gene: TRBV7-2
CDR3 DNA: TGTGCCAGCAGCTTAGGATCGACTAGCTCACGTTTTATGGCGCAGTATTTT
CDR3 protein: CASSLGSTSSRFMAQYF

D gene: NA
J gene: TRBJ2-2
clone size: NA
V gene: TRBV18
CDR3 DNA: TGTGCCAGCTCATCTTCGGAGGGGGCGAGCACCGGGGAGCTGTTTTTT
CDR3 protein: CASSSSEGASTGELFF

D gene: NA
J gene: TRBJ1-1
clone size: NA
V gene: TRBV10-3
CDR3 DNA: TGTGCCATCAGTGAGCGGGAGAACACTGAAGCTTTCTTT
CDR3 protein: CAISERENTEAFF

D gene: TRBD2
J gene: TRBJ2-7
clone size: NA
V gene: TRBV5-6
CDR3 DNA: TGTGCCAGCAGCTGGGTAGCGGGGGGCTACGAGCAGTACTTC
CDR3 protein: CASSWVAGGYEQYF

D gene: NA
J gene: TRBJ1-1
clone size: NA
V gene: TRBV6-6
CDR3 DNA: TGTGCCAGCAGTTCCGAGGGCCGGAACACTGAAGCTTTCTTT
CDR3 protein: CASSSEGRNTEAFF

D gene: TRBD1
J gene: TRBJ2-5
clone size: NA
V gene: TRBV15
CDR3 DNA: TGTGCCACCAGCATGTCCAGGGGGCGCCTCCAAGAGACCCAGTACTTC
CDR3 protein: CATSMSRGRLQETQYF

D gene: TRBD1
J gene: TRBJ1-3
clone size: NA
V gene: TRBV6-6
CDR3 DNA: TGTGCCAGCAGCCAGACAGGGGTCGGAAACACCATATATTTT
CDR3 protein: CASSQTGVGNTIYF

D gene: TRBD2
J gene: TRBJ2-7
clone size: NA
V gene: TRBV19
CDR3 DNA: TGTGCCAGTAGTATAGGGGCTAGCGGGGGCTACGAGCAGTACTTC
CDR3 protein: CASSIGASGGYEQYF

D gene: TRBD1
J gene: TRBJ2-7
clone size: NA
V gene: TRBV27
CDR3 DNA: TGTGCCAGCAGTTTAAGGCAGGGGGCGCTGGAAGAGCAGTACTTC
CDR3 protein: CASSLRQGALEEQYF

D gene: NA
J gene: TRBJ2-1
clone size: NA
V gene: TRBV29-1
CDR3 DNA: TGCAGCGCTCAGGGGTATGAGCAGTTCTTC
CDR3 protein: CSAQGYEQFF

D gene: TRBD1
J gene: TRBJ1-2
clone size: NA
V gene: TRBV14
CDR3 DNA: TGTGCCAGCAGCCAGGTGGCATACAGGGGATGGAATGGCTACACCTTC
CDR3 protein: CASSQVAYRGWNGYTF

D gene: TRBD1
J gene: TRBJ2-2
clone size: NA
V gene: TRBV5-1
CDR3 DNA: TGCGCCAGCAGCTTCACAGGGGCCTCCACCGGGGAGCTGTTTTTT
CDR3 protein: CASSFTGASTGELFF

D gene: TRBD2
J gene: TRBJ2-1
clone size: NA
V gene: TRBV7-8
CDR3 DNA: TGTGCCAGCAGCTCCGGGACTAGCGGGGGCAATGAGCAGTTCTTC
CDR3 protein: CASSSGTSGGNEQFF

D gene: NA
J gene: TRBJ1-2
clone size: NA
V gene: TRBV5-4
CDR3 DNA: TGTGCCAGCAGCAGCACGACAGCTAACTATGGCTACACCTTC
CDR3 protein: CASSSTTANYGYTF

D gene: TRBD1
J gene: TRBJ2-7
clone size: NA
V gene: TRBV7-8
CDR3 DNA: TGTGCCAGCCACTCCGGGGACAGAGTCTACGAGCAGTACTTC
CDR3 protein: CASHSGDRVYEQYF

D gene: NA
J gene: TRBJ2-1
clone size: NA
V gene: TRBV11-2
CDR3 DNA: TGTGCCAGCAGCTTATCAGGACGGGGAAACTCCTACAATGAGCAGTTCTTC
CDR3 protein: CASSLSGRGNSYNEQFF

D gene: NA
J gene: TRBJ2-4
clone size: NA
V gene: TRBV2
CDR3 DNA: TGTGCCACCTCCCCATCGCAGGGACTAGCCAAAAACATTCAGTACTTC
CDR3 protein: CATSPSQGLAKNIQYF

D gene: TRBD1
J gene: TRBJ1-6
clone size: NA
V gene: TRBV30
CDR3 DNA: TGTGCCTGGACAGGGGGCTATAATTCACCCCTCCACTTT
CDR3 protein: CAWTGGYNSPLHF

D gene: TRBD1
J gene: TRBJ1-2
clone size: NA
V gene: TRBV5-3
CDR3 DNA: TGTGCCGAGGGGGCGGACAGTATATATGGCTACACCTTC
CDR3 protein: CAEGADSIYGYTF

D gene: TRBD1
J gene: TRBJ1-2
clone size: NA
V gene: TRBV5-1
CDR3 DNA: TGCGCCAGCAGCAGCGGGACAGGCTCCTATGGCTACACCTTC
CDR3 protein: CASSSGTGSYGYTF

D gene: NA
J gene: TRBJ1-2
clone size: NA
V gene: TRBV29-1
CDR3 DNA: TGCAGCGTTGGAAGAGGGTTAGACTATGGCTACACCTTC
CDR3 protein: CSVGRGLDYGYTF